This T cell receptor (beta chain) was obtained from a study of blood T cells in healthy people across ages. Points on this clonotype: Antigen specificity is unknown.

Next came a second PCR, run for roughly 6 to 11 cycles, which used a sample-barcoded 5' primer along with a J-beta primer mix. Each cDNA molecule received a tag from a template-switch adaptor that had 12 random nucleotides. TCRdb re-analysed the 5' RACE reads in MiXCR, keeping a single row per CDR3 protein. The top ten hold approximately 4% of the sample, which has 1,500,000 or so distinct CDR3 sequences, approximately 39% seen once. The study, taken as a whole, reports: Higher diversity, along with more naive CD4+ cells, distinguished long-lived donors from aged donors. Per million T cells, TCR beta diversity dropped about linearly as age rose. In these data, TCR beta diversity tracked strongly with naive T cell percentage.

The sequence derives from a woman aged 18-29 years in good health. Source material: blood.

The CDR3 region has the DNA TGTGCCAGCAGCTTAGCGCTGGGACTAGCTGATGAGACCCAGTACTTC. Translation gives CASSLALGLADETQYF. V and J are TRBV7-2 and TRBJ2-5, with 9 bases identical to TRBD2. The germline CDR1 and CDR2 sequences are SGHTA and FQGNSA. CDR3 length: 16 amino acids. Trimming removed 0 bases from V and 5 bases from J; junction bases left unmatched: 7. Complete variable domain (other parts from reference TRBV7-2 and TRBJ2-5): GAGVSQSPSNKVTEKGKDVELRCDPISGHTALYWYRQSLGQGLEFLIYFQGNSAPDKSGLPSDRFSAERTGGSVSTLTIQRTQQEDSAVYLCASSLALGLADETQYFGPGTRLLVL.